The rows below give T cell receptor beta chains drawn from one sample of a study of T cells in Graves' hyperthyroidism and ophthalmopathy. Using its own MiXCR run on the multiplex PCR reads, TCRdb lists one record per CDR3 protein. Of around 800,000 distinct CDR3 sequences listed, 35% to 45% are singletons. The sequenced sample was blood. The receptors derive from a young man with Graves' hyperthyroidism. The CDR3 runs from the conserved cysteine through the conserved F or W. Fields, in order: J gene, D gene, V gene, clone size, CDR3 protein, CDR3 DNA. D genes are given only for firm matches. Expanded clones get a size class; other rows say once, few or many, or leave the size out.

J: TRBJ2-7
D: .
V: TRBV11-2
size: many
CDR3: CASSLGVTGYEQYF
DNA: TGTGCCAGCAGCTTAGGGGTAACGGGGTACGAGCAGTACTTC

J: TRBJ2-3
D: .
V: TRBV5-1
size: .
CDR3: CASSLARLTDTQYF
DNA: TGCGCCAGCAGCTTGGCCAGACTCACAGATACGCAGTATTTT

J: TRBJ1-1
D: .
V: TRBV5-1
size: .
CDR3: CASSLAVGGGTEAFF
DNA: TGCGCCAGCAGCTTGGCCGTTGGAGGAGGCACTGAAGCTTTCTTT

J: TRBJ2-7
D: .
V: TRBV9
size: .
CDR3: CASSYFRGANEQYF
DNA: TGTGCCAGCAGTTACTTTCGGGGGGCTAACGAGCAGTACTTC

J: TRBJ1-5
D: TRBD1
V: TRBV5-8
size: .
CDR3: CASHWTGGDQPQHF
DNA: TGTGCCAGCCACTGGACAGGGGGCGATCAGCCCCAGCATTTT

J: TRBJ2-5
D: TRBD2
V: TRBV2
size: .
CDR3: CASSVIPSGQETQYF
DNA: TGTGCCAGCAGTGTTATACCTAGCGGTCAAGAGACCCAGTACTTC

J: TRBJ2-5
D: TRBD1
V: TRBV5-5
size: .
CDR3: CASSLGNRGDQPQYF
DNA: TGTGCCAGCAGCTTAGGCAACAGGGGGGATCAGCCCCAGTACTTC

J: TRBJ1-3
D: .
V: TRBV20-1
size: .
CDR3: CSASSSGSGNTIYF
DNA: TGCAGTGCTAGCTCGAGTGGCTCTGGAAACACCATATATTTT

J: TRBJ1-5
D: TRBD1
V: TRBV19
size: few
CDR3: CASSMADRGGNQPQHF
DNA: TGTGCCAGTAGTATGGCCGACAGGGGCGGCAATCAGCCCCAGCATTTT

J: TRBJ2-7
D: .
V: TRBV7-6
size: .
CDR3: CASSPGSGANSYEQYF
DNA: TGTGCCAGCAGCCCAGGGTCGGGGGCGAATTCCTACGAGCAGTACTTC

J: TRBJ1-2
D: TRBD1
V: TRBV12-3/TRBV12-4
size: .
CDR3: CASDDGQGSYGYTF
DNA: TGTGCCAGCGATGATGGACAGGGGAGCTATGGCTACACCTTC

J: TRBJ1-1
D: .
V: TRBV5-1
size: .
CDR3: CASSLDHTPGTEAFF
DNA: TGCGCCAGCAGCTTGGACCACACCCCAGGGACTGAAGCTTTCTTT

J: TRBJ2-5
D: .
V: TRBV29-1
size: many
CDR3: CSDRDTHAGQETQYF
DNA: TGCAGCGACCGGGACACCCACGCGGGCCAAGAGACCCAGTACTTC

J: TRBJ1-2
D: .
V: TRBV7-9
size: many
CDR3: CASSLGTGYTF
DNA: .

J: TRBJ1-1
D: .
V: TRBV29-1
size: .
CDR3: CSVLGPRGGGTEAFF
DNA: TGCAGCGTCCTGGGACCAAGGGGGGGGGGCACTGAAGCTTTCTTT

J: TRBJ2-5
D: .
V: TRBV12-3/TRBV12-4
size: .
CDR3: CASSLEGTETQYF
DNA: TGTGCCAGCAGCTTAGAGGGGACCGAGACCCAGTACTTC

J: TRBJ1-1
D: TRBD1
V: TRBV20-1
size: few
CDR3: CSAGTGGEGTEAFF
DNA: TGCAGTGCTGGGACAGGGGGCGAGGGCACTGAAGCTTTCTTT

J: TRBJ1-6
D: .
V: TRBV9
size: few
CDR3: CASSPMGGETPLHF
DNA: TGTGCCAGCAGCCCGATGGGTGGGGAAACACCCCTCCACTTT

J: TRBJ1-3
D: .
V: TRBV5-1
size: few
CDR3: CASSAEGGSGNTIYF
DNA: TGCGCCAGCAGTGCGGAAGGCGGCTCTGGAAACACCATATATTTT

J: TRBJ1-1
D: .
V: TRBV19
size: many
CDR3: CASSIGLTVDTEAFF
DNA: TGTGCCAGTAGTATAGGCCTTACGGTGGACACTGAAGCTTTCTTT

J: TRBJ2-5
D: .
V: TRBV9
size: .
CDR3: CASSVQTGTETQYF
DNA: TGTGCCAGCAGCGTCCAAACAGGGACAGAGACCCAGTACTTC

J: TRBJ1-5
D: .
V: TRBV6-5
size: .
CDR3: CASSHGRVGQPQHF
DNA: TGTGCCAGCAGTCATGGGAGGGTTGGGCAGCCCCAGCATTTT

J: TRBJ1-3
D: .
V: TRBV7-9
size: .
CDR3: CASSLVGDSGNTIYF
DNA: TGTGCCAGCAGCTTAGTGGGTGACTCTGGAAACACCATATATTTT

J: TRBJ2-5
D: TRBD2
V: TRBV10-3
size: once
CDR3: CAISEGEGQETQYF
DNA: TGTGCCATCAGTGAAGGGGAGGGGCAAGAGACCCAGTACTTC

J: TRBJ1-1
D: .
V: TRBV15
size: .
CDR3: CATSRDRRGTEAFF
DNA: TGTGCCACCAGCAGAGATCGGAGGGGAACTGAAGCTTTCTTT

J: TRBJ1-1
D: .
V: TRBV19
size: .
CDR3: CASKAGAEAFF
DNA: TGTGCCAGTAAGGCAGGTGCTGAAGCTTTCTTT

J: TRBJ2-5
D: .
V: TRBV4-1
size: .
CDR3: CASSQVPKETQYF
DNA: TGCGCCAGCAGCCAAGTACCAAAAGAGACCCAGTACTTC

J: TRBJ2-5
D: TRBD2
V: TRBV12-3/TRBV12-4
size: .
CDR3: CASSLALGAGGTVETQYF
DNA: TGTGCCAGCAGTTTAGCGTTGGGGGCGGGAGGGACTGTGGAGACCCAGTACTTC

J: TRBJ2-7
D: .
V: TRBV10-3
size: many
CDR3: CAISDSSLEQYF
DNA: TGTGCCATCAGTGATTCCTCCCTCGAGCAGTACTTC

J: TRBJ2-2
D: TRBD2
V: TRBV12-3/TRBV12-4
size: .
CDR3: CASSWTSGITGELFF
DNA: TGTGCCAGCAGTTGGACTAGCGGGATCACCGGGGAGCTGTTTTTT

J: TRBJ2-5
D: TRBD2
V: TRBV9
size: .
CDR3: CASSVVPSGKARETQYF
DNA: TGTGCCAGCAGCGTAGTCCCTAGCGGGAAGGCCAGGGAGACCCAGTACTTC

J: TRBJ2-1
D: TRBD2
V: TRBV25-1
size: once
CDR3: CASLGTGTSSYNEQFF
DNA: TGTGCCAGTTTAGGGACCGGGACTAGCTCCTACAATGAGCAGTTCTTC

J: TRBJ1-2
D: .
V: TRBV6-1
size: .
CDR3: CASSDPATVYYGYTF
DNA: TGTGCCAGCAGTGACCCCGCGACGGTTTACTATGGCTACACCTTC

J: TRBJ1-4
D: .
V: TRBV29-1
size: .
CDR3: CSVEGQGPGF
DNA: TGCAGCGTTGAAGGGCAGGGACCGGGGTTT

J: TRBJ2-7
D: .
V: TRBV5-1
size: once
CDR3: CASTGDLYEQYF
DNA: TGCGCCAGCACCGGGGATCTCTACGAGCAGTACTTC

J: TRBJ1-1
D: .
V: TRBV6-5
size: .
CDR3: CASTLGGGPNTEAFF
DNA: TGTGCCAGCACTCTTGGTGGGGGCCCGAACACTGAAGCTTTCTTT

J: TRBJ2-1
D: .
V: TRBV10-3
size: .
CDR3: CAISEPREGGEQFF
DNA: TGTGCCATCAGTGAACCACGAGAGGGTGGTGAGCAGTTCTTC

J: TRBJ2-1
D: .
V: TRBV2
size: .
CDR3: CASSELAVKNEQFF
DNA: TGTGCCAGCAGTGAACTAGCAGTTAAAAATGAGCAGTTCTTC

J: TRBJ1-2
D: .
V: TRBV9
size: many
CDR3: CASSVDSMGAGYTF
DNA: TGTGCCAGCAGCGTAGACTCGATGGGGGCTGGCTACACCTTC

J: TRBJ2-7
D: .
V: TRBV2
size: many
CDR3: CASSPHVSYEQYF
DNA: TGTGCCAGCAGTCCCCATGTCTCCTACGAGCAGTACTTC

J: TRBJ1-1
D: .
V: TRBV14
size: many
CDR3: CAISAFNTEAFF
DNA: TGTGCCATCAGTGCCTTTAACACTGAAGCTTTCTTT

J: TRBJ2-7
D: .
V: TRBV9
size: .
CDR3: CASSASARRETYEQYF
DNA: TGTGCCAGCAGCGCCTCCGCCCGGAGGGAAACCTACGAGCAGTACTTC

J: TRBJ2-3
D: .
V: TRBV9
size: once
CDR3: CASRVGVTDTQYF
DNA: TGTGCCAGCAGGGTGGGAGTTACAGATACGCAGTATTTT

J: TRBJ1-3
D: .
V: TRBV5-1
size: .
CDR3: CASSLQQGGGNTIYF
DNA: TGCGCCAGCAGCTTGCAACAGGGAGGAGGAAACACCATATATTTT

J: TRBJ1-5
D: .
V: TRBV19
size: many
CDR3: CASLSGSNQPQHF
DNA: TGTGCCAGCCTGAGTGGGAGCAATCAGCCCCAGCATTTT

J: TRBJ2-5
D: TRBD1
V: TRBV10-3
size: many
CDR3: CAISGDREGTQYF
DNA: TGTGCCATCAGTGGGGACAGGGAAGGGACCCAGTACTTC

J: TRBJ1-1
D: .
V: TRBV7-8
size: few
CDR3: CASSLGRGDKAFF
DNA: TGTGCCAGCAGCTTAGGACGGGGGGATAAAGCTTTCTTT

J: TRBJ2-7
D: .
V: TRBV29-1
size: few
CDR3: CSVEAGDGVLRQYF
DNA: TGCAGCGTTGAAGCGGGGGACGGAGTGTTGAGGCAGTACTTC